Listed below are T cell receptor beta chains from one sample, sequenced in a study of blood T cell repertoires in COVID-19. The assay was immunoSEQ multiplex PCR, and TCRdb's table has in-frame clones only and misses some. The sample consists of over 70,000 clones, 65% to 85% of them appearing once. Specimen: peripheral blood. Source of these receptors: a man in his 70s with COVID-19, enrolled during active disease. CDR3s include the opening cysteine and the closing phenylalanine or tryptophan. The D gene is left open where the match is weak. The listing skips clone size in some rows; elsewhere it reads once, few, many or a size class.

TGTGCCAGCAGATTAGGGACAGATTATAATTCACCCCTCCACTTT	CASRLGTDYNSPLHF	NA	TRBV7-8	TRBJ1-6	TRBD1
TGTGCCAGCAGCCCGGGACAGCCTAATCAGCCCCAGCATTTT	CASSPGQPNQPQHF	NA	TRBV7-9	TRBJ1-5	TRBD1
TGTGCCAGCAGCCTGGGACACCTCTACGAGCAGTACTTC	CASSLGHLYEQYF	NA	TRBV14	TRBJ2-7	NA
TGTGCCAGCAGGTGGGACAGGAGCTCCTACAATGAGCAGTTCTTC	CASRWDRSSYNEQFF	NA	TRBV5-8	TRBJ2-1	TRBD1
TGTGCCAGCAGTTCGACATACGAGCAGTACTTC	CASSSTYEQYF	NA	TRBV27	TRBJ2-7	NA
TGTGCCACCAGTGATTTGATCTCGGTGAGCGGACAGAATGAGCAGTTCTTC	CATSDLISVSGQNEQFF	NA	TRBV24-1	TRBJ2-1	NA
TGTGCCATTGGAGGACAGGGCTCTTATGGCTACACCTTC	CAIGGQGSYGYTF	NA	TRBV19	TRBJ1-2	TRBD1
TGTGCCAGTAGCATAAGCGGGGGGATGAATTCACCCCTCCACTTT	CASSISGGMNSPLHF	few	TRBV19	TRBJ1-6	NA
TGTGCCACCAGGGGCGACGGGGTGGGTTACGAGCAGTACTTC	CATRGDGVGYEQYF	NA	TRBV15	TRBJ2-7	NA
TGTGCCAGTAGATACGACGGGATCCCATCTAACTATGGCTACACCTTC	CASRYDGIPSNYGYTF	many	TRBV19	TRBJ1-2	NA
TGTGCCAGCAGCTTAAACAGGGCCCCCCTTGGCTACACCTTC	CASSLNRAPLGYTF	NA	TRBV5-6	TRBJ1-2	NA
TGTGCCAGCAGCTTAGGGCTAGCGATGACAGATACGCAGTATTTT	CASSLGLAMTDTQYF	once	TRBV7-8	TRBJ2-3	NA
TGTGCCAGTAGGAGAATGGGGGGAGGATCTGGAAACACCATATATTTT	CASRRMGGGSGNTIYF	few	TRBV19	TRBJ1-3	NA
TGTGCCAGCAAGAGGGGGCTTCCCGATGAAGCTTTCTTT	CASKRGLPDEAFF	NA	TRBV6-5	TRBJ1-1	TRBD1
TGTGCCAGCAGCTTGCAGGGACTAGCGGGGCAAGAGACCCAGTACTTC	CASSLQGLAGQETQYF	NA	TRBV7-2	TRBJ2-5	TRBD2
TGTGCCAGCTCTCCGGGACAGGGCCATCAGCCCCAGCATTTT	CASSPGQGHQPQHF	few	TRBV2	TRBJ1-5	TRBD1
TGTGCCAGCAGCGTGAGCTCCTACGAGCAGTACTTC	CASSVSSYEQYF	NA	TRBV3-1/TRBV3-2	TRBJ2-7	NA
TGTGCCTGGAGTGTACAGGCTGAAGCTTTCTTT	CAWSVQAEAFF	NA	TRBV30	TRBJ1-1	NA
TGTGCCAGCAGCTCCAGACTAGCGGGAGGGTCAGATACGCAGTATTTT	CASSSRLAGGSDTQYF	NA	TRBV5-4	TRBJ2-3	TRBD2
TGTGCCAGCAGCTACCAATCGGACACTGAAGCTTTCTTT	CASSYQSDTEAFF	NA	TRBV7-2	TRBJ1-1	NA
TGTGCCTGGGACCTAACGAGTTCCACAGATACGCAGTATTTT	CAWDLTSSTDTQYF	NA	TRBV30	TRBJ2-3	NA
TGTGCCAGCAGCCCGACTAGCGGGGGGTCTAACTACAATGAGCAGTTCTTC	CASSPTSGGSNYNEQFF	NA	TRBV7-6	TRBJ2-1	TRBD2
TGTGCCAGCAGCACCTGGACAGGTCAGGGAGAGACCCAGTACTTC	CASSTWTGQGETQYF	once	TRBV7-9	TRBJ2-5	TRBD1
TGTGCCAGCAATAAGGGGAACTATGGCTACACCTTC	CASNKGNYGYTF	NA	TRBV9	TRBJ1-2	NA
TGCGCCAGCAGCTTAGGTCTTAGCTACACAGATACGCAGTATTTT	CASSLGLSYTDTQYF	NA	TRBV5-1	TRBJ2-3	NA